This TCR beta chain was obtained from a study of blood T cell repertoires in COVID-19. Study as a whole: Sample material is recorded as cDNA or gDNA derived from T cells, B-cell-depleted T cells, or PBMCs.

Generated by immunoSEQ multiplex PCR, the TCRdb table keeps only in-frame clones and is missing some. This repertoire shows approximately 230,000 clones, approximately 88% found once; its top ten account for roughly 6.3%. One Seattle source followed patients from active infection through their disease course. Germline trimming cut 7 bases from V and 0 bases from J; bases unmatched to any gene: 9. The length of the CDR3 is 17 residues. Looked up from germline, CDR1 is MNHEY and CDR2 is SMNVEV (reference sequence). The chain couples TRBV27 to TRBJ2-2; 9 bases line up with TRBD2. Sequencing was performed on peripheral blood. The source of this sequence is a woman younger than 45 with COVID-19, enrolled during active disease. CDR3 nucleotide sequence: TGTGCCAGCACTAGGGGTAGCGGGGGAGCGAACACCGGGGAGCTGTTTTTT. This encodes CASTRGSGGANTGELFF.